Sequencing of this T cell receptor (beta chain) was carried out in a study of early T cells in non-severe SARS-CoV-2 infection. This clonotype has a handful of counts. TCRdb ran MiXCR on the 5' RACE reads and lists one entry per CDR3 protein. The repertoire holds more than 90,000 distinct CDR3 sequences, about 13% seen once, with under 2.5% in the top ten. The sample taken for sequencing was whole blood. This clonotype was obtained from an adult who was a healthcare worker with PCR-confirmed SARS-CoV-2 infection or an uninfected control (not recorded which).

CDR3 DNA: TGCGCCAGCAGAGGCAGGGGGTCGGGTCAGCCCCAGCATTTT. Its translation is CASRGRGSGQPQHF. The chain carries TRBV10-2 and TRBJ1-5; 7 bases line up with TRBD1. Germline V gene sequence: CDR1 WSHSY, CDR2 SAAADI. The V segment lost 6 bases and the J segment 6 bases; nucleotides outside the gene matches: 8. The CDR3 extends over 14 amino acids.